Here is one T cell receptor beta chain with its context. The antigen remains unidentified. This CDR3 comprises 13 residues. V dropped 8 bases and J dropped 4 bases, with 14 bases sitting between them. Germline CDR1 reads SGHVS; CDR2 reads FQNEAQ. The sample originates from a study of T cell responses to AZD1222 COVID-19 vaccine. Findings and caveats of the study: Clonal diversity was possibly underestimated; the donors were predominantly white British and more often female. Breadth and depth of Spike-specific TCRs rose after two AZD1222 doses. The study identified only five to seven AZD1222 recipients as seropositive at baseline.

Measured with immunoSEQ multiplex PCR; TCRdb has only the in-frame clones, and not every one. The table records around 150,000 clones, just under 95% of them present only once. Sample: peripheral blood, taken on day 0 of AZD1222 vaccination. The clonotype originates from an adult in good health. The genes are TRBV7-8 and TRBJ1-2; D is undetermined. The CDR3 DNA sequence: TGTGCCAGCCAGCTACCCGCATCCTATGGCTACACCTTC. It encodes CASQLPASYGYTF.